This T cell receptor beta chain stems from a study of cytomegalovirus exposure and HLA in healthy donors. Trimming cost V 3 bases and J 5 bases; bases outside gene matches: 6. Germline assignment: CDR1 KGHSH and CDR2 LQKENI. The CDR3 runs to 15 residues. The study ran its PCR with 60 Vbeta and 13 Jbeta primers. Measured with immunoSEQ multiplex PCR; TCRdb has only the in-frame clones, and not every one. The table shows fewer than 150,000 clones, with about 75% occurring only once. The chain employs TRBV18 and TRBJ1-5, with 8 bases that match TRBD1. The clonotype was recovered from a man aged 55 to 70 in good health and CMV-seropositive. Sequences were obtained from PBMCs. The CDR3 DNA reads TGTGCCAGCTCACCCTTCCAGGGGGCCGATCAGCCCCAGCATTTT. This encodes CASSPFQGADQPQHF.